Listed here are 6 T cell receptor beta chains from one sample, sequenced in a study of T cell responses to AZD1222 COVID-19 vaccine. The data were produced by immunoSEQ multiplex PCR, yet TCRdb's version contains in-frame clones alone and is incomplete. The table lists roughly 85,000 clones, over 75% of them singletons. Source: peripheral blood, taken 28 days after the second AZD1222 dose. The source of these receptors is an adult who received the AZD1222 COVID-19 vaccine.

This chain joins TRBV6-5 and TRBJ1-1; D is possibly TRBD1 (5 bases). CDR1 and CDR2 from the germline V gene are MNHEY and SVGAGI. The V gene lost 6 bases and the J gene lost 5 bases, with 16 bases spanning the gap. The CDR3 spans 14 residues. The CDR3 spells CASSRDSSRTEAFF. DNA of the CDR3: TGTGCCAGCAGCCGGGACTCCAGCCGGACTGAAGCTTTCTTT.

In this sample, this clone turned up once. This rearrangement joins TRBV25-1 to TRBJ2-2, with D perhaps given as TRBD1 or TRBD2 (5 bases each). The V and J ends lost 6 bases and 0 bases respectively, with 14 bases between them. CDR1 MGHDK and CDR2 SYGVNS come from the germline V gene. This CDR3 has 16 residues. CDR3 sequence reads: CASRTEGTANTGELFF. CDR3 coding DNA: TGTGCCAGCAGAACAGAGGGGACGGCGAACACCGGGGAGCTGTTTTTT.

V gene TRBV3-1 (or the pseudogene TRBV3-2) combines with J gene TRBJ1-2, with D perhaps matching TRBD1 (6 bases). The CDR3 is 19 amino acids. V lost 1 base and J lost 2, with 23 bases in between. Germline lookup yields CDR1 LGHDT and CDR2 YNNKEL (reference sequence). The CDR3 DNA reads as TGTGCCAGCAGCCAAGGTCTAGGCGGCAGGGGACGTTTAAACTATGGCTACACCTTC. Amino acids: CASSQGLGGRGRLNYGYTF.

The chain has TRBV27 and TRBJ2-2; D is unclear. The CDR3 spans 12 residues. Germline lookup yields CDR1 MNHEY and CDR2 SMNVEV (reference sequence). Trimming pared 0 bases from V and 5 bases from J, leaving 1 base between. CDR3 region: CASSLSTGELFF. The CDR3, as DNA: TGTGCCAGCAGTTTATCGACCGGGGAGCTGTTTTTT.

The chain uses TRBV5-1 and TRBJ2-5; 7 nucleotides align to TRBD2. Germline V CDR1 and CDR2: SGHRS, YFSETQ. J was trimmed by 5 bases and V by 3 bases; bases with no gene match: 4. CDR3 length: 13 residues. CDR3 loop: CASSSGGGETQYF. The DNA of the CDR3 is TGCGCCAGCAGCTCGGGAGGCGGTGAGACCCAGTACTTC.

The rearrangement uses TRBV29-1 and TRBJ2-4; no clear D. The CDR3 sequence is 12 residues long. CDR1 and CDR2 (germline): SQVTM, ANQGSEA. V lost 1 base and J 8 bases, leaving 9 bases between the germline ends. CDR3 loop: CSVEVAPDIQYF. The CDR3 DNA follows: TGCAGCGTTGAAGTGGCGCCAGACATTCAGTACTTC.